Listed below are T cell receptor beta chains from one sample, sequenced in a study of blood T cell repertoires in COVID-19. Generated by immunoSEQ multiplex PCR, the TCRdb table keeps only in-frame clones and is missing some. This table has 110,000 or so clones, roughly four fifths appearing once. Material: peripheral blood. These receptors all stem from a human donor in a cohort sampled during active COVID-19. The CDR3 runs from the conserved cysteine through the conserved F or W. A D gene is named only where the DNA matches it firmly. Some rows mark clone size as missing; the rest say once, few, many or name a class of expanded clone.

TRBV6-1	TRBJ1-5	few	NA	16	TGTGCCAGCAGTGAAGCACAGGGCTCTTTTTATCAGCCCCAGCATTTT	CASSEAQGSFYQPQHF
TRBV19	TRBJ1-4	once	NA	14	TGTGCCAGTAGTATGGCCCTAGGTAATGAAAAACTGTTTTTT	CASSMALGNEKLFF
TRBV5-1	TRBJ2-3	NA	TRBD1	15	TGCGCCAGCAGCTTGGAGGGGGCCGGCTATGATACGCAGTATTTT	CASSLEGAGYDTQYF
TRBV5-4	TRBJ2-1	NA	NA	15	TGTGCCAGCAGCTTCGGGGCCCCGGGAGCCAATGAGCAGTTCTTC	CASSFGAPGANEQFF
TRBV5-6	TRBJ1-2	NA	NA	11	TGTGCCAGCAGTCACAGGGAAGGCTACACCTTC	CASSHREGYTF
TRBV3-1/TRBV3-2	TRBJ1-1	NA	NA	15	TGTGCCAGCAGGCCCTTTAACAGGGAGAACACTGAAGCTTTCTTT	CASRPFNRENTEAFF
TRBV11-2	TRBJ1-2	NA	NA	13	TGTGCCAGCAGCTTAGATATTAGTACTGGCTACACCTTC	CASSLDISTGYTF
TRBV5-8	TRBJ1-1	NA	NA	14	TGTGCCAGCAGCTTGGGACAGAGGAACACTGAAGCTTTCTTT	CASSLGQRNTEAFF
TRBV11-2	TRBJ1-5	few	NA	14	TGTGCCAGCAGCTTAGATGGGGGGGATCAGCCCCAGCATTTT	CASSLDGGDQPQHF
TRBV2	TRBJ2-5	NA	TRBD2	15	TGTGCCAGCAGCGGTAGCGGGGGGGGTCAAGAGACCCAGTACTTC	CASSGSGGGQETQYF
TRBV5-6	TRBJ2-5	NA	NA	15	TGTGCCAGCAGCTTGGGGCTTGGCCACCAAGAGACCCAGTACTTC	CASSLGLGHQETQYF
TRBV19	TRBJ1-5	NA	NA	15	TGTGCCAGTAGTACCGCCCCGGACAGAGCCCAGCCCCAGCATTTT	CASSTAPDRAQPQHF
TRBV12-2	TRBJ2-7	once	NA	11	TGTGCGTGGGACTGCAGGACCGAGCAGTACTTC	CAWDCRTEQYF
TRBV7-9	TRBJ2-4	NA	TRBD1	19	TGTGCCAGCCCCTCCCCGACAGGGAAGTTCCAGCTAGCCAAAAACATTCAGTACTTC	CASPSPTGKFQLAKNIQYF
TRBV5-1	TRBJ1-5	NA	TRBD1	16	TGCGCCAGCAGCCTCGGGACAGGGGCACAGAATCAGCCCCAGCATTTT	CASSLGTGAQNQPQHF
TRBV19	TRBJ2-4	NA	TRBD1	16	TGTGCCAGTAGTATAGTTTCGACAGGGCTAAAAAACATTCAGTACTTC	CASSIVSTGLKNIQYF
TRBV7-2	TRBJ1-3	few	TRBD1	14	TGTGCCAGCAGCCCCGGGACAGGGAGAAACACCATATATTTT	CASSPGTGRNTIYF
TRBV6-1	TRBJ1-3	NA	NA	15	TGTGCCAGCAGTGAAGATGGAGGGCTCGGAGACACCATATATTTT	CASSEDGGLGDTIYF
TRBV14	TRBJ1-6	once	NA	15	TGTGCCAGCAGCCAAGAAAATCTGGGGCGGTCACCCCTCCACTTT	CASSQENLGRSPLHF
TRBV28	TRBJ1-1	NA	NA	17	TGTGCCAGCAGCAGTTTGGGGAGGGGTTTCGGGAATACTGAAGCTTTCTTT	CASSSLGRGFGNTEAFF
TRBV5-1	TRBJ2-5	NA	NA	14	TGCGCCAGCAGCTTGTCGGCAGGCAAAGAGACCCAGTACTTC	CASSLSAGKETQYF
TRBV27	TRBJ1-5	NA	TRBD1	15	TGTGCCAGCAGTCTCCAGGGGGTCAGCAATCAGCCCCAGCATTTT	CASSLQGVSNQPQHF
TRBV6-5	TRBJ2-7	NA	TRBD1	13	TGTGCCAGCAGGACCCGGGACAGGGACGAGCAGTACTTC	CASRTRDRDEQYF
TRBV3-1/TRBV3-2	TRBJ2-1	NA	TRBD2	15	TGTGCCAGCAGCCAAGATGGGAGGGGAAGCAATGAGCAGTTCTTC	CASSQDGRGSNEQFF
TRBV3-1/TRBV3-2	TRBJ2-7	NA	TRBD2	15	TGTGCCAGCAGCCAAGTAGCGGGGGGGTCGTACGAGCAGTACTTC	CASSQVAGGSYEQYF
TRBV9	TRBJ2-7	NA	NA	15	TGTGCCAGCAGCGTAGAGGCGGATGACCCCTACGAGCAGTACTTC	CASSVEADDPYEQYF
TRBV10-3	TRBJ2-5	NA	TRBD2	17	TGTGCCATCAGTGAGTCGATGGGGCTAGCGGGGCGAGAGACCCAGTACTTC	CAISESMGLAGRETQYF
TRBV6-1	TRBJ2-3	NA	TRBD2	16	TGTGCCAGCAGTGAATCGGCTAGCGGGGGTCGGGATACGCAGTATTTT	CASSESASGGRDTQYF
TRBV3-1/TRBV3-2	TRBJ2-5	NA	TRBD2	18	TGTGCCAGCAGCCAAGAAGCGGGGGCCCGAACGATCCAAGAGACCCAGTACTTC	CASSQEAGARTIQETQYF
TRBV7-8	TRBJ2-5	NA	NA	15	TGTGCCAGCAGCCAAGGTGGACATCTCATGGAGACCCAGTACTTC	CASSQGGHLMETQYF
TRBV6-6	TRBJ2-5	NA	TRBD1	16	TGTGCCAGCAGCGCCGGGACAGGGGGCGATTGGGAGACCCAGTACTTC	CASSAGTGGDWETQYF
TRBV7-9	TRBJ2-7	NA	NA	15	TGTGCCAGCAGCTTCGGCCCGGTTGACACCTACGAGCAGTACTTC	CASSFGPVDTYEQYF
TRBV9	TRBJ2-7	NA	TRBD1	15	TGTGCCAGCAGCGCAGCCCGGGACAGCCACTCCGAGCAGTACTTC	CASSAARDSHSEQYF
TRBV7-2	TRBJ2-2	NA	NA	18	TGTGCCAGCAGCTTAACGCCGATCGGGGGGCCCCAGACCGGGGAGCTGTTTTTT	CASSLTPIGGPQTGELFF
TRBV3-1/TRBV3-2	TRBJ2-7	NA	NA	15	TGTGCCAGCAGCCCCCCGGGGGGCCTTACCCACGAGCAGTACTTC	CASSPPGGLTHEQYF
TRBV5-1	TRBJ1-1	NA	NA	13	TGCGCCAGCAGCTCCCAGGAGAACACTGAAGCTTTCTTT	CASSSQENTEAFF
TRBV29-1	TRBJ2-5	few	NA	14	TGCAGCGTTGCGGTCGGGGGATTTCAAGAGACCCAGTACTTC	CSVAVGGFQETQYF
TRBV7-9	TRBJ1-3	NA	TRBD1	16	TGTGCCAGCAGCCCCGGGACAGCTCGGGGTGGAAACACCATATATTTT	CASSPGTARGGNTIYF
TRBV18	TRBJ2-7	few	NA	18	TGTGCCAGCTCACTGCGGGCGCTGGGGATACAGGGAAACTACGAGCAGTACTTC	CASSLRALGIQGNYEQYF
TRBV18	TRBJ2-3	NA	NA	14	TGTGCCAGCTCACCACCCTCTCTTGCAGATACGCAGTATTTT	CASSPPSLADTQYF
TRBV2	TRBJ2-3	NA	TRBD1	15	TGTGCCAGCAGGGCCGGGACAGGGCCCACAGATACGCAGTATTTT	CASRAGTGPTDTQYF
TRBV7-8	TRBJ1-3	once	TRBD1	15	TGTGCCAGCAGCGGTTTAGGACAGGGAGGAAACACCATATATTTT	CASSGLGQGGNTIYF
TRBV28	TRBJ1-2	few	TRBD1	13	TGTGCCAGCGCCCGGGACAGTTTTTATGGCTACACCTTC	CASARDSFYGYTF
TRBV5-6	TRBJ2-3	NA	TRBD2	18	TGTGCCAGCAGCTTAGTAAGGGTAACGCGGGGGGTCGCAGATACGCAGTATTTT	CASSLVRVTRGVADTQYF
TRBV7-6	TRBJ2-2	NA	NA	14	TGTGCCAGCAGCTTAGTGGCAAACACCGGGGAGCTGTTTTTT	CASSLVANTGELFF
TRBV5-4	TRBJ2-1	NA	NA	15	TGTGCCAGCAGCTTGAAGGCAGGGGCCTACAATGAGCAGTTCTTC	CASSLKAGAYNEQFF
TRBV13	TRBJ1-1	few	NA	14	TGTGCCAGCAGCCCTCCCGGCGGGGGGACTGAAGCTTTCTTT	CASSPPGGGTEAFF
TRBV10-3	TRBJ2-3	NA	TRBD1	15	TGTGCCACCCTCCGCGGACAGGGTGGCACAGATACGCAGTATTTT	CATLRGQGGTDTQYF
TRBV28	TRBJ1-6	once	TRBD1	14	TGTGCCAGCAGTTTGGGGACAGGGGGTTCACCCCTCCACTTT	CASSLGTGGSPLHF
TRBV3-1/TRBV3-2	TRBJ2-5	NA	NA	16	TGTGCCAGCAGCCATTCTTCGTTGCGGGGTGAAGAGACCCAGTACTTC	CASSHSSLRGEETQYF
TRBV28	TRBJ2-3	NA	TRBD2	16	TGTGCCAGCAGTCTACCCGGACTAGCGGACACAGATACGCAGTATTTT	CASSLPGLADTDTQYF
TRBV19	TRBJ2-2	NA	TRBD1	15	TGTGCCAGTAAGGGCCAGGGACAGAGGGCCGGGGAGCTGTTTTTT	CASKGQGQRAGELFF
TRBV2	TRBJ2-5	NA	TRBD2	13	TGTGCCAGCGGAGCGGGGGGCCCAGAGACCCAGTACTTC	CASGAGGPETQYF
TRBV4-1	TRBJ1-4	NA	NA	15	TGCGCCAGCAGCCAAGTTGCAGGGTGGGATGAAAAACTGTTTTTT	CASSQVAGWDEKLFF
TRBV5-4	TRBJ2-1	few	NA	13	TGTGCCAGCAGCTTCGGACAGCACAATGAGCAGTTCTTC	CASSFGQHNEQFF
TRBV6-1	TRBJ2-5	NA	NA	15	TGTGCCAGCAGTGAAAGTCTGGCTCAAAAAGAGACCCAGTACTTC	CASSESLAQKETQYF
TRBV5-8	TRBJ2-1	NA	NA	16	TGTGCCAGCAGCGGACAACAGGTCACCCCAGACAATGAGCAGTTCTTC	CASSGQQVTPDNEQFF
TRBV3-1/TRBV3-2	TRBJ2-7	NA	TRBD2	16	TGTGCCAGCAGCCAAGTAGCCGGGGGGGCGCCCTACGAGCAGTACTTC	CASSQVAGGAPYEQYF